The 22 T cell receptor beta chains given below trace back to one sample, sequenced in a study of blood T cells in healthy people across ages. The authors ran a second PCR of about 7 to 12 cycles using a sample-barcoded 5' primer and a J-beta primer mix. TCRdb independently ran MiXCR on the 5' RACE reads; one entry per CDR3 protein. This table holds hundreds of thousands of distinct CDR3 sequences, under 25% found once. The sequencing sample was made of blood. Source of these receptors: a man between 65 and 80 years old in good health.

The V call is TRBV20-1, the J call TRBJ1-4; D is perhaps TRBD1 (6 bases). Germline lookup yields CDR1 DFQATT and CDR2 SNEGSKA (reference sequence). Deletions cut 6 bases from V and 6 bases from J, with 17 bases between. The CDR3 extends over 14 amino acids. The CDR3 region is CSARPPGHYEKLFF. DNA of the CDR3: TGCAGTGCCCGTCCTCCGGGACACTATGAAAAACTGTTTTTT.

This clonotype has a handful of counts. J is TRBJ2-5 and V is TRBV15; D may be TRBD1 (5 bases). Germline V lookup: CDR1 LNHNV, CDR2 YYDKDF (reference sequence). CDR3 size: 13 residues. Between the trimmed V and J ends, which lost 8 bases and 0 bases, there was a span of 10 bases. CDR3 sequence: CATGHRDQETQYF. The CDR3 region has the DNA TGTGCCACCGGACATCGGGACCAAGAGACCCAGTACTTC.

In its sample, this clonotype was seen a few times. This CDR3 reads CAWSGTGGRYTEAFF. CDR3 in DNA: TGTGCCTGGAGTGGGACAGGGGGCAGGTACACTGAAGCTTTCTTT. This chain links TRBV30 with TRBJ1-1; TRBD1 matches 11 bases. J lost 3 bases, V lost 1 base, and 4 bases had no gene match. Germline V lookup: CDR1 GTSNPN, CDR2 SVGIG (reference sequence). This CDR3 is 15 amino acids long.

This clonotype was seen a handful of times. CDR3 DNA: TGTGCCAGCAGCTTAGCGGGAGCCCGCCAGGAGACCCAGTACTTC. Its translation: CASSLAGARQETQYF. The V gene is TRBV9, the J gene TRBJ2-1, with 9 bases that match TRBD2. The closer fit of TRBJ2-5 to the DNA end suggests the J call may be wrong. The germline gives CDR1 SGDLS, CDR2 YYNGEE. This CDR3 has 15 residues.

This clonotype was observed a handful of times. V gene TRBV5-1 combines with J gene TRBJ1-2; no reliable D call. Germline CDR1 is SGHRS and CDR2 is YFSETQ. V was pared by 0 bases and J by 8 bases, with 17 bases between. CDR3 length equals 15 residues. CDR3 in DNA: TGCGCCAGCAGCTTGGAGCGGGGTTCGACTTCCGGCTACACCTTC. This codes for CASSLERGSTSGYTF.

The chain uses TRBV7-3 and TRBJ2-1, with TRBD1 as a possible D gene (6 bases). CDR1 is SGHTA, CDR2 FQGTGA, per germline. This CDR3 comprises 18 residues. Trimming removed 8 bases at V and 0 bases at J, with 23 bases between. The CDR3 coding sequence is TGTGCCAGCCGCACTTCCTTCGGGACAAAATACTCCTACAATGAGCAGTTCTTC. Translation: CASRTSFGTKYSYNEQFF.

The V and J genes are TRBV18 and TRBJ2-1; 8 nucleotides match TRBD2. Trimming cost V 7 bases and J 5 bases; bases outside gene matches: 13. CDR3 size: 16 residues. Germline V gene sequence: CDR1 KGHSH, CDR2 LQKENI. This CDR3 is CASFTTEAGVHNEQFF. The DNA of the CDR3 is TGTGCCAGCTTCACCACCGAAGCGGGAGTCCACAATGAGCAGTTCTTC.

The table lists this clonotype with a few counts. The chain carries TRBV5-1 and TRBJ2-5; 7 bases are a match to TRBD2. After removal of 1 base from V and 5 bases from J, the junction contained 11 bases not matched to a gene. The CDR3 loop spans 16 amino acids. In germline, CDR1 is SGHRS, CDR2 YFSETQ. DNA of the CDR3: TGCGCCAGCAGCTTGTGGGGCGGGAGCATTGTGGAGACCCAGTACTTC. This codes for CASSLWGGSIVETQYF.

This clonotype was counted between two and nine times. This chain uses TRBV20-1 with TRBJ2-7; 11 bases fit TRBD2. CDR1 DFQATT and CDR2 SNEGSKA come from the germline V gene (reference sequence). Trimming at V came to 6 bases and at J to 6 bases, leaving 10 bases not matched to a gene. CDR3 length: 14 amino acids. CDR3: CSAPRLAGLGEQYF. CDR3 nucleotides: TGCAGTGCCCCCAGACTAGCGGGATTGGGCGAGCAGTACTTC.

This clonotype was seen ten or more times. The chain links TRBV11-2 to TRBJ1-1; 9 bases agree with TRBD1. CDR1 is SGHAT, CDR2 FQNNGV, per germline. The CDR3 has 13 residues. V was pared by 5 bases and J by 3 bases, with 1 base of the junction left unmatched. This CDR3 reads CASSRDRDTEAFF. CDR3 bases: TGTGCCAGCAGCCGGGACAGGGACACTGAAGCTTTCTTT.

The chain employs TRBV29-1 and TRBJ2-3; tentatively, D is TRBD2 (5 bases). V was cut by 7 bases and J by 2 bases, with 13 bases left in between. This CDR3 has 13 residues. Germline lookup yields CDR1 SQVTM and CDR2 ANQGSEA. CDR3 sequence reads: CSGDIGITDTQYF. The DNA for the CDR3 is TGCAGCGGAGACATCGGGATCACAGATACGCAGTATTTT.

This chain uses TRBV2 with TRBJ2-2; the D is unclear. Trimming left V 1 base short and J 7 bases short, with 13 bases between. CDR3 size: 15 residues. Germline V CDR1 and CDR2: SNHLY, FYNNEI. CDR3 sequence: CASSEGLISGGELFF. CDR3 DNA sequence: TGTGCCAGCAGTGAAGGACTTATTAGTGGCGGGGAGCTGTTTTTT.

The chain has TRBV20-1 and TRBJ1-4, with D tentatively TRBD1 (6 bases). Germline CDR1 and CDR2: DFQATT and SNEGSKA (reference sequence). Trimming removed 3 bases from V and 8 bases from J, with 13 bases in between. The CDR3 is made up of 13 amino acids. Here the CDR3 reads CSASSGGQEKLFF. CDR3 in DNA: TGCAGTGCTAGTAGCGGGGGGCAGGAAAAACTGTTTTTT.

The rearrangement links TRBV28 to TRBJ2-1; TRBD2 aligns across 13 bases. This CDR3 is built from 17 residues. With V trimmed by 4 bases and J by 8 bases, 11 bases remained unmatched. Per the germline V gene, CDR1 is MDHEN and CDR2 is SYDVKM. The CDR3 sequence: CASSSSGTSGMGHEQFF. CDR3 nucleotide sequence: TGTGCCAGCAGTTCGTCCGGGACTAGCGGGATGGGGCATGAGCAGTTCTTC.

This clonotype was seen many times. V is TRBV14 and J is TRBJ2-5, with 7 bases aligning to TRBD1. The J call may be in error: the DNA end matches TRBJ2-1 better. Germline CDR1 SGHDN, CDR2 FVKESK. The CDR3 is made up of 15 amino acids. As DNA, the CDR3 is TGTGCCAGCAGCCAATGGGACAGCCTAGAGGGTGAGCAGTTCTTC. Its protein is CASSQWDSLEGEQFF.

This clonotype was counted only a few times. The chain couples TRBV6-1 to TRBJ2-2; a weak D match, TRBD2 (6 bases). The ends were cut back, 5 bases at V and 0 bases at J, with 10 bases in the middle. The CDR3 is made up of 15 amino acids. Germline V gene lookup returns CDR1 MNHNS and CDR2 SASEGT. This CDR3 reads CASSRRDSNTGELFF. The CDR3 coding sequence is TGTGCCAGCAGTAGACGGGACTCGAACACCGGGGAGCTGTTTTTT.

The V gene is TRBV25-1, the J gene TRBJ2-7, with D perhaps matching TRBD2 (5 bases). The DNA end lines up better with TRBJ2-1; the J call may be wrong. CDR1 is MGHDK and CDR2 is SYGVNS in the germline V gene. The CDR3 contains 16 residues. This CDR3 is CASSESSGAAGNEQFF. CDR3 DNA sequence: TGTGCCAGCAGTGAATCCTCGGGCGCCGCGGGCAATGAGCAGTTCTTC.

This clonotype turned up a few times. The chain has TRBV9 and TRBJ1-4; the match to TRBD1 covers 12 bases. This CDR3 is 17 amino acids long. Unmatched junction bases numbered 4, after V lost 2 bases and J lost 2 bases. The germline V gene has CDR1 SGDLS and CDR2 YYNGEE. This chain's CDR3 is CASSVGQGAGTNEKLFF. For the CDR3, the DNA is TGTGCCAGCAGCGTGGGACAGGGGGCAGGTACTAATGAAAAACTGTTTTTT.

The chain combines TRBV7-2 with TRBJ2-7; perhaps TRBD2 as D (6 bases). With the DNA end fitting TRBJ2-5 better, the J assignment may be wrong. From germline, CDR1 is SGHTA and CDR2 FQGNSA. The CDR3 contains 13 residues. The CDR3 DNA sequence: TGTGCCAGCAGCATACTGGGGGGAGAGACCCAGTACTTC. Its translation is CASSILGGETQYF.

A word on this clonotype: A much larger clone sits a single nucleotide away, making a read error possible. V is TRBV7-2 and J is TRBJ2-7, with 7 bases matching TRBD2. This CDR3 region has 14 residues. J gave up 6 bases and V 8 bases, and 13 bases lay outside the gene matches. Germline-derived CDR1 and CDR2 are SGHTA and FQGNSA. CDR3 residues: CASGTGLPSAEQYF. Here the CDR3 DNA reads TGTGCCAGCGGCACGGGACTACCTTCAGCCGAGCAGTACTTC.

This clonotype was recorded once. A much bigger clone sits one base away, suggesting this may be a read error. This chain joins TRBV5-1 and TRBJ2-3, with D perhaps given as TRBD1 or TRBD2 (5 bases each). Deletions cut 4 bases from V and 2 bases from J, with 14 bases between. The germline gives CDR1 SGHRS, CDR2 YFSETQ. The CDR3 has 15 amino acids. This CDR3 is CASSQEGRNTDTQYF. CDR3 DNA sequence: TGCGCCAGCAGCCAAGAGGGACGAAACACAGATACGCAGTATTTT.

This chain links TRBV7-4 with TRBJ2-1, with 8 nucleotides matching TRBD2. The V gene's germline CDR1 is SGHVT and CDR2 SQSDAQ. J gave up 9 bases and V 5 bases, and 3 bases lay outside the gene matches. This CDR3 contains 12 residues. CDR3 DNA: TGTGCCAGCAGCCATAGCGGGATTGAGCAGTTCTTC. This encodes CASSHSGIEQFF.